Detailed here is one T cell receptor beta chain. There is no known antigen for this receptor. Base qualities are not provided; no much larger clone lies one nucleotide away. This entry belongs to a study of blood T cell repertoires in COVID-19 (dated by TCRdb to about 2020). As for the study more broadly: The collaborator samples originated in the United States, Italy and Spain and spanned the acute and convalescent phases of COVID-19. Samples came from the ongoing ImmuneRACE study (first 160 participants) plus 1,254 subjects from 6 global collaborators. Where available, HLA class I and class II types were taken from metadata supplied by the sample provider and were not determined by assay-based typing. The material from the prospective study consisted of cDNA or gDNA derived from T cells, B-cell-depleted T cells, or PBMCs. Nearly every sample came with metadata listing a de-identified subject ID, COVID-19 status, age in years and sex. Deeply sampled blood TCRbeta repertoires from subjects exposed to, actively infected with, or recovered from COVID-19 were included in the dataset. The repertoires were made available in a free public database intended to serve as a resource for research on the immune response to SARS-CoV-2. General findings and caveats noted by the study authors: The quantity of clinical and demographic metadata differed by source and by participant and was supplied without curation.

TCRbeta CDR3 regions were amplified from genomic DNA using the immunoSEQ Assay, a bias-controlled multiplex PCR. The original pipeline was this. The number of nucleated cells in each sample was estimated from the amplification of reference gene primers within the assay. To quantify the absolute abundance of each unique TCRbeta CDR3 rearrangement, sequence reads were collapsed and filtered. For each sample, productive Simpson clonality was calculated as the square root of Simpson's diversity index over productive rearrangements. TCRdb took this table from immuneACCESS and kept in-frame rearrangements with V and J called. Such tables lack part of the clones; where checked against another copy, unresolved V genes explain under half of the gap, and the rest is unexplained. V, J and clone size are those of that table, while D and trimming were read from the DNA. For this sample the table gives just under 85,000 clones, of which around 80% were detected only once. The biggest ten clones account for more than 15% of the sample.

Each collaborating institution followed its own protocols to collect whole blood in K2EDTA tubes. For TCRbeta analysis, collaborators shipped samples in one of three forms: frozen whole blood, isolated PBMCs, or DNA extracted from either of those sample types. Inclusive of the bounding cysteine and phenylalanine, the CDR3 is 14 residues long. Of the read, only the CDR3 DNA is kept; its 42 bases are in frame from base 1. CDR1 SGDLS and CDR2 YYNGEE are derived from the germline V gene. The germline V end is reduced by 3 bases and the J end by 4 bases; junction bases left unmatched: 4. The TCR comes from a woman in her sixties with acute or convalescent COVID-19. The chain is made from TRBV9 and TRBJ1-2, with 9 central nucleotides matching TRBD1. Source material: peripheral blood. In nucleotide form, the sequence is TGTGCCAGCAGCGCAGGACAGGGGAGCTATGGCTACACCTTC. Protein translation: CASSAGQGSYGYTF.